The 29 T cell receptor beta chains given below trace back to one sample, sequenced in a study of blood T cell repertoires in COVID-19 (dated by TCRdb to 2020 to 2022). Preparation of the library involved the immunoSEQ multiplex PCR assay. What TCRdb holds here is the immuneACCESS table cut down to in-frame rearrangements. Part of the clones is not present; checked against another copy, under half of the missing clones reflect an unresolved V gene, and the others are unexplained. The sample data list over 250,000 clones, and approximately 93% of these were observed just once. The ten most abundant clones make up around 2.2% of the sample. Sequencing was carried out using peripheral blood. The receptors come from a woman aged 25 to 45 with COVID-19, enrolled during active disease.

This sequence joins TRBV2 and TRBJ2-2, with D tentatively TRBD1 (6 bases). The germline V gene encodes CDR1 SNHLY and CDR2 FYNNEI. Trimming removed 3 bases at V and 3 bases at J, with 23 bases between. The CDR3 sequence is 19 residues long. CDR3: CASSEDKGHPIVYTGELFF. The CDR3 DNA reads TGTGCCAGCAGTGAGGACAAGGGACACCCAATTGTGTACACCGGGGAGCTGTTTTTT. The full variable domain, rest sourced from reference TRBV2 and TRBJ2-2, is EPEVTQTPSHQVTQMGQEVILRCVPISNHLYFYWYRQILGQKVEFLVSFYNNEISEKSEIFDDQFSVERPDGSNFTLKIRSTKLEDSAMYFCASSEDKGHPIVYTGELFFGEGSRLTVL.

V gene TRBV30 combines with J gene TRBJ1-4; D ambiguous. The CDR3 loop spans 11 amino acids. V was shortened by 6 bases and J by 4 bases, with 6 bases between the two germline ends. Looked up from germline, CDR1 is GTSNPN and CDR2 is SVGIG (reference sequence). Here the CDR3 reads CACRYNEKLFF. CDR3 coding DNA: TGTGCCTGCAGATATAATGAAAAACTGTTTTTT.

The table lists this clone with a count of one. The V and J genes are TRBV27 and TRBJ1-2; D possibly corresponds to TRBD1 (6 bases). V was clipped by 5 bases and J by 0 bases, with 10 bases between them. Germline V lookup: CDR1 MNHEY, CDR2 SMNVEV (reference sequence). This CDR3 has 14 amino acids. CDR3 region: CASSVRGANYGYTF. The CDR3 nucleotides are TGTGCCAGCAGTGTCAGGGGCGCTAACTATGGCTACACCTTC.

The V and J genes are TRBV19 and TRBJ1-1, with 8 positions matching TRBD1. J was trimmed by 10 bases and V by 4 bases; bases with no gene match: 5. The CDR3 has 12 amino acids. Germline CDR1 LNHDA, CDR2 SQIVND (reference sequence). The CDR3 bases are TGTGCCAGTAGTACGGTAGGGACAGGAGCTTTCTTT. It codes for CASSTVGTGAFF. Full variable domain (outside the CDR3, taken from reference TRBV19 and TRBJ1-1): DGGITQSPKYLFRKEGQNVTLSCEQNLNHDAMYWYRQDPGQGLRLIYYSQIVNDFQKGDIAEGYSVSREKKESFPLTVTSAQKNPTAFYLCASSTVGTGAFFGQGTRLTVV.

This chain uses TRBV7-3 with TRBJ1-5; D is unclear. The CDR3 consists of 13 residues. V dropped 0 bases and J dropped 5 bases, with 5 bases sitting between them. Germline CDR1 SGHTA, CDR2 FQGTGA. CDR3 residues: CASSLTRDQPQHF. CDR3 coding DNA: TGTGCCAGCAGCTTAACTCGGGATCAGCCCCAGCATTTT. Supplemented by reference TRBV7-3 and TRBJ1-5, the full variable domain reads GAGVSQTPSNKVTEKGKYVELRCDPISGHTALYWYRQSLGQGPEFLIYFQGTGAADDSGLPNDRFFAVRPEGSVSTLKIQRTERGDSAVYLCASSLTRDQPQHFGDGTRLSIL.

Written as DNA, the CDR3 is TGTGCCAGCAGTTACTTTCCGACAGGGCGCCCTGAAGCTTTCTTT. Translation: CASSYFPTGRPEAFF. The rearrangement uses TRBV6-5 and TRBJ1-1; 7 positions match TRBD1. Unmatched junction bases numbered 8, after V lost 1 base and J lost 6 bases. CDR3 size: 15 residues. Germline CDR1 MNHEY, CDR2 SVGAGI.

The CDR3, as DNA: TGTGCCAGCAGCTATGGGACAGGGGGCGGCGATGAGCAGTTCTTC. Its translation: CASSYGTGGGDEQFF. The chain recombines TRBV11-2 with TRBJ2-1; 12 nucleotides agree with TRBD1. V lost 4 bases, J lost 8 bases, and 6 bases stayed unmatched. Germline V gives CDR1 SGHAT, CDR2 FQNNGV. There are 15 residues in the CDR3.

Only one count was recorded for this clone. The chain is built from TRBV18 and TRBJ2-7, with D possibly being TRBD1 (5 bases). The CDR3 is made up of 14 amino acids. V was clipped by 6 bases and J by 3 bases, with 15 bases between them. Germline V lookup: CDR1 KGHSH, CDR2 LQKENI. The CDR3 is CASSSGSQNYEQYF. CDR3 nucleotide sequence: TGTGCCAGCTCGTCAGGGTCTCAAAACTACGAGCAGTACTTC.

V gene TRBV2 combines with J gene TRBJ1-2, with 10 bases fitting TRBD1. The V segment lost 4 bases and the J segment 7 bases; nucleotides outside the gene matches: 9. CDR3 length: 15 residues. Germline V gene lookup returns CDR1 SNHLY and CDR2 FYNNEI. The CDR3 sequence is CASSATGTGDSGYTF. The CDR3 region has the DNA TGTGCCAGCAGTGCAACCGGGACAGGGGATAGTGGCTACACCTTC.

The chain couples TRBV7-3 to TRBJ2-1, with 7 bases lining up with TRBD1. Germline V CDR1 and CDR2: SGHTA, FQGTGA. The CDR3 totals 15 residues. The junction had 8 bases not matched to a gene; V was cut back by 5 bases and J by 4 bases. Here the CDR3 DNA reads TGTGCCAGCAGCCCGACCGGGACAGTGTACAATGAGCAGTTCTTC. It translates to CASSPTGTVYNEQFF.

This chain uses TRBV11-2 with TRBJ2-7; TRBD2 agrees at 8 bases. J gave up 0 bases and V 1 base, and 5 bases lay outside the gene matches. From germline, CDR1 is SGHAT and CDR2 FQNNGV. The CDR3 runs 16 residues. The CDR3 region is CASSLVGSGDSYEQYF. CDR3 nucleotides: TGTGCCAGCAGCTTAGTCGGTAGCGGGGACTCCTACGAGCAGTACTTC.

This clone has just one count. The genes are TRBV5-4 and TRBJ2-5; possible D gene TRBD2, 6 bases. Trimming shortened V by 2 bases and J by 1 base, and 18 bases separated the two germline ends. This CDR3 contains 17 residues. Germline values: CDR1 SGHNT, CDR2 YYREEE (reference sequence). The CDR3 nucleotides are TGTGCCAGCAGCTTCGGTAGGAGGGAGGCCCCCCAAGAGACCCAGTACTTC. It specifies CASSFGRREAPQETQYF.

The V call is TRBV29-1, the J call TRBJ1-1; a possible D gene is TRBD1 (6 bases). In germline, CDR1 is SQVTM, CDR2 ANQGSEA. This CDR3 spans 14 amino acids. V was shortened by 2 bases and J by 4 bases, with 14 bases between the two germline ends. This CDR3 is CSVETRGAVTEAFF. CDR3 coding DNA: TGCAGCGTTGAAACACGGGGGGCGGTCACTGAAGCTTTCTTT.

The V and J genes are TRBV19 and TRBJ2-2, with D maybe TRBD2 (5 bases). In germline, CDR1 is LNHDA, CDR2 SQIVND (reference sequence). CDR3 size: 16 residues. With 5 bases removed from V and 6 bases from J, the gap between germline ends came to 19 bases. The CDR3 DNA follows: TGTGCCAGTAGTGAATATACGTCGGGGTACGCCGGGGAGCTGTTTTTT. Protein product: CASSEYTSGYAGELFF.

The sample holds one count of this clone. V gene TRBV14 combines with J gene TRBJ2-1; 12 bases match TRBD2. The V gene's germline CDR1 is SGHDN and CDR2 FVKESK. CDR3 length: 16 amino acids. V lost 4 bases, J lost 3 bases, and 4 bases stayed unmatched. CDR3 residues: CASSPPSGRGYNEQFF. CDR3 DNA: TGTGCCAGCAGCCCGCCTAGCGGGAGGGGCTACAATGAGCAGTTCTTC.

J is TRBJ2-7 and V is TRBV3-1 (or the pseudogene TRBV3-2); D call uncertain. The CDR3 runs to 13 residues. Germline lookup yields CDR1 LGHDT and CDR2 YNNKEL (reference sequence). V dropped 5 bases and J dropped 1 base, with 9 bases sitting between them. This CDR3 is CASSLAASYEQYF. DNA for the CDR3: TGTGCCAGCAGCTTGGCGGCATCCTACGAGCAGTACTTC.

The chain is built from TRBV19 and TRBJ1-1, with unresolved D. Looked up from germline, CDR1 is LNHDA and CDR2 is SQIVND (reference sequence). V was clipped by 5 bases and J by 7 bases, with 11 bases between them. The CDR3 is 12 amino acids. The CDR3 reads CASSQQFSEAFF. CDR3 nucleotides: TGTGCCAGTAGTCAACAGTTTAGTGAAGCTTTCTTT.

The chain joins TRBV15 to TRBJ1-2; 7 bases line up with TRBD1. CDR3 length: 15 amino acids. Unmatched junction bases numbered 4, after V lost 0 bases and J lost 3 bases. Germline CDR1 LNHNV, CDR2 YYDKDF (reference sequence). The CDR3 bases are TGTGCCACCAGCAGAGATCCCACAGGGGACTATGGCTACACCTTC. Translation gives CATSRDPTGDYGYTF.

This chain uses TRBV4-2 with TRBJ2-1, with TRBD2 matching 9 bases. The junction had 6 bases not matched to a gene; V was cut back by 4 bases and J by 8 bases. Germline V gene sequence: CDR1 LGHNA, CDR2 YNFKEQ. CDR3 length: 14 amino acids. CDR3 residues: CASSPQAGGDEQFF. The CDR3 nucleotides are TGTGCCAGCAGCCCTCAAGCGGGAGGCGATGAGCAGTTCTTC.

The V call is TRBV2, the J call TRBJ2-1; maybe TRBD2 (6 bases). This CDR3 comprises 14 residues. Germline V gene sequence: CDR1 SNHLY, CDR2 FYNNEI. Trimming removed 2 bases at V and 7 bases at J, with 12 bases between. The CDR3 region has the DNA TGTGCCAGCAGTGAAAGGCTAGCGCCTAATGAGCAGTTCTTC. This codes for CASSERLAPNEQFF. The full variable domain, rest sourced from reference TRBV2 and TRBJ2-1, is EPEVTQTPSHQVTQMGQEVILRCVPISNHLYFYWYRQILGQKVEFLVSFYNNEISEKSEIFDDQFSVERPDGSNFTLKIRSTKLEDSAMYFCASSERLAPNEQFFGPGTRLTVL.

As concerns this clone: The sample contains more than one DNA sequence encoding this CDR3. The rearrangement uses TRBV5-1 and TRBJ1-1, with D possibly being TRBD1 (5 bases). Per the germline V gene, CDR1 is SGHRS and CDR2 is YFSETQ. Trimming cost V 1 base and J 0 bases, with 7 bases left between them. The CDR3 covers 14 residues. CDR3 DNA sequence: TGCGCCAGCAGCTTGCAGGGTATGAACACTGAAGCTTTCTTT. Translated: CASSLQGMNTEAFF.

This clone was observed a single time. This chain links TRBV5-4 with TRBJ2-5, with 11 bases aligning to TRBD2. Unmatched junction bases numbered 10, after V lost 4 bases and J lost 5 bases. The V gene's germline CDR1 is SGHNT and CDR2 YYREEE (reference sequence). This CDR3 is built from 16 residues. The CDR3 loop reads CASSIELAGEGETQYF. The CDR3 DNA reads TGTGCCAGCAGCATTGAACTAGCGGGAGAGGGGGAGACCCAGTACTTC.

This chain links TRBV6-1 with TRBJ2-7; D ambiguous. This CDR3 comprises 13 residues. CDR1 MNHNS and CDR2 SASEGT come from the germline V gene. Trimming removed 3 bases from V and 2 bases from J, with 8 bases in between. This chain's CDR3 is CASSDAVTYEQYF. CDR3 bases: TGTGCCAGCAGTGACGCAGTCACCTACGAGCAGTACTTC.

The CDR3 sequence: CSVETGREKLFF. The DNA for the CDR3 is TGCAGCGTTGAGACAGGGAGAGAAAAACTGTTTTTT. The rearrangement joins TRBV29-1 to TRBJ1-4; 7 bases map to TRBD1. J was trimmed by 8 bases and V by 3 bases; bases with no gene match: 3. Per germline, CDR1 SQVTM and CDR2 ANQGSEA. The CDR3 covers 12 residues.

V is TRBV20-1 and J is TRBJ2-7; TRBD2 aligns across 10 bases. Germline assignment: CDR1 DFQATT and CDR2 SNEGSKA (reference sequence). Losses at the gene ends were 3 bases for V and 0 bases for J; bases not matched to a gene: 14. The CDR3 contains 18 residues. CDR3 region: CSASLGTSETVGSYEQYF. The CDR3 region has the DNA TGCAGTGCTAGTTTAGGGACTAGCGAAACGGTCGGCTCCTACGAGCAGTACTTC.

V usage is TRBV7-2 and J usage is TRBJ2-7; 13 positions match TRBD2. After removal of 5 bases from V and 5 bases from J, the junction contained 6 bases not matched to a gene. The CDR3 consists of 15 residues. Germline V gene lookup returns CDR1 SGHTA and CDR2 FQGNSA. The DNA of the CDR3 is TGTGCCAGCAGCCAGGGACTAGCGGGACCGAACGAGCAGTACTTC. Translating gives CASSQGLAGPNEQYF.

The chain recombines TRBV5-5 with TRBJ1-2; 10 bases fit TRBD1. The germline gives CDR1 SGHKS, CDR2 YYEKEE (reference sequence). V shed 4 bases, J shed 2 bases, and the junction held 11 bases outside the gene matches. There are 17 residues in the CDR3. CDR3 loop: CASSPPTGTGENYGYTF. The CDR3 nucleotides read TGTGCCAGCAGCCCACCGACCGGGACAGGGGAGAACTATGGCTACACCTTC. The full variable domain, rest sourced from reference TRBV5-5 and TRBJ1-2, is DAGVTQSPTHLIKTRGQQVTLRCSPISGHKSVSWYQQVLGQGPQFIFQYYEKEERGRGNFPDRFSARQFPNYSSELNVNALLLGDSALYLCASSPPTGTGENYGYTFGSGTRLTVV.

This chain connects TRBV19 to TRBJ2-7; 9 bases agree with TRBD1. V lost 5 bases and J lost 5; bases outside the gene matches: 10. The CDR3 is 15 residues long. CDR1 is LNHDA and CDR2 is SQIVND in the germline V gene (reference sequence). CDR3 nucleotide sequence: TGTGCCAGTAGTGTTGGGGACAGGGTGGCCAACGAGCAGTACTTC. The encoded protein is CASSVGDRVANEQYF.

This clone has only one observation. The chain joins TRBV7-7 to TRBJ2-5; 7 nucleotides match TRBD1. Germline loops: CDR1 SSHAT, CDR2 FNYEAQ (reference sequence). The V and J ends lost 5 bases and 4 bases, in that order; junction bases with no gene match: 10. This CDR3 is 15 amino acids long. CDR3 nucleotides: TGTGCCAGCAGCCCCGACAGGGTGGTTGGAGAGACCCAGTACTTC. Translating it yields CASSPDRVVGETQYF.